The rows below give T cell receptor beta chains drawn from one sample of a study of T cells in localized non-small cell lung cancer. Produced via immunoSEQ multiplex PCR; TCRdb's table is partial and in-frame only. The sample consists of approximately 35,000 clones, 92% of them appearing once. The source was peripheral blood, collected before any cancer treatment. The receptors come from an older female donor with stage I lung adenocarcinoma. CDR3s include the opening cysteine and the closing phenylalanine or tryptophan. The D gene is left open where the match is weak. Clone sizes are given selectively: once, few, many, or a class where the clone is expanded.

once	15	TRBV10-1	TRBD1	TRBJ1-2	CASSEKVQGAGGYTF	TGCGCCAGCAGTGAGAAGGTCCAGGGGGCTGGTGGCTACACCTTC
.	12	TRBV5-5	.	TRBJ2-1	CASSLVDGMWFF	TGTGCCAGCAGCTTGGTAGACGGGATGTGGTTCTTC
.	13	TRBV6-5	.	TRBJ2-5	CASSLITGETQYF	TGTGCCAGCAGTCTTATAACAGGGGAGACCCAGTACTTC
.	11	TRBV19	.	TRBJ2-3	CASSIADTQYF	TGTGCCAGTAGTATCGCGGATACGCAGTATTTT
few	15	TRBV29-1	TRBD1	TRBJ1-2	CSVDGGTGLGVGYTF	TGCAGCGTTGACGGTGGGACAGGGCTTGGTGTAGGCTACACCTTC
.	19	TRBV2	TRBD1	TRBJ1-2	CASTESGDSSIRGNYGYTF	TGTGCCAGCACCGAGAGTGGGGACAGTAGCATCCGGGGGAACTATGGCTACACCTTC
.	16	TRBV9	TRBD2	TRBJ2-5	CASSVGRGGNQETQYF	TGTGCCAGCAGCGTAGGCCGGGGGGGTAACCAAGAGACCCAGTACTTC
few	17	TRBV7-8	.	TRBJ1-4	CASSLGATQTSNEKLFF	TGTGCCAGCAGCTTAGGGGCAACCCAAACCTCTAATGAAAAACTGTTTTTT
.	15	TRBV5-1	TRBD1	TRBJ1-1	CASSSQAGGVTEAFF	TGCGCCAGCAGCTCCCAAGCAGGGGGCGTCACTGAAGCTTTCTTT
.	14	TRBV5-1	.	TRBJ2-1	CASSSHLRANEQFF	TGCGCCAGCAGCTCCCACTTACGGGCTAATGAGCAGTTCTTC
.	15	TRBV7-2	TRBD1	TRBJ1-6	CASRTPGTGIQPLHF	TGTGCCAGCAGGACGCCCGGGACAGGAATACAACCCCTCCACTTT
.	13	TRBV19	.	TRBJ2-5	CASSIGGVQTQYF	TGTGCCAGTAGTATAGGAGGGGTACAGACCCAGTACTTC
.	14	TRBV5-1	TRBD1	TRBJ2-5	CASSMGQGEETQYF	TGCGCCAGCAGCATGGGACAGGGGGAAGAGACCCAGTACTTC
.	14	TRBV2	TRBD1	TRBJ2-7	CASSGGQQTYEQYF	TGTGCCAGCAGTGGGGGACAGCAGACCTACGAGCAGTACTTC
.	13	TRBV27	TRBD1	TRBJ2-3	CASSRQGTPAQYF	TGTGCCAGCAGTCGACAGGGAACCCCTGCGCAGTATTTT
.	14	TRBV4-1	.	TRBJ1-2	CASSQGAGDYDYTF	TGCGCCAGCAGCCAAGGGGCAGGGGACTATGACTACACCTTC
.	15	TRBV5-4	TRBD1	TRBJ2-3	CASSFGTGAADTQYF	TGTGCCAGCAGCTTTGGGACAGGGGCGGCAGATACGCAGTATTTT
.	13	TRBV30	.	TRBJ2-3	CAWAPLGSDTQYF	TGTGCCTGGGCTCCCCTCGGCTCAGATACGCAGTATTTT
.	17	TRBV7-6	.	TRBJ2-3	CASSLGALRGRADTQYF	TGTGCCAGCAGCTTAGGGGCCCTGCGGGGCCGAGCAGATACGCAGTATTTT
.	14	TRBV5-6	.	TRBJ1-3	CASQRTPQVNTIYF	TGTGCCAGCCAGAGGACGCCCCAAGTCAACACCATATATTTT
.	17	TRBV9	.	TRBJ2-6	CASSQRGVRSGANVLTF	TGTGCCAGCAGCCAGAGGGGGGTACGTTCTGGGGCCAACGTCCTGACTTTC
.	14	TRBV10-1	.	TRBJ2-5	CASSEYGGQETQYF	TGCGCCAGCAGTGAATACGGGGGCCAAGAGACCCAGTACTTC
.	13	TRBV18	.	TRBJ1-1	CASSPAAGTEAFF	TGTGCCAGCTCACCAGCGGCGGGCACTGAAGCTTTCTTT
.	14	TRBV10-3	.	TRBJ1-3	CAISEGQRRNTIYF	TGTGCCATCAGTGAGGGACAGAGAAGAAACACCATATATTTT
.	15	TRBV5-4	TRBD1	TRBJ1-4	CASSLDGTGDEKLFF	TGTGCCAGCAGCTTGGATGGGACAGGGGATGAAAAACTGTTTTTT
.	14	TRBV6-5	TRBD1	TRBJ1-5	CASSDRDPNQPQHF	TGTGCCAGCAGTGACAGGGACCCGAATCAGCCCCAGCATTTT
once	15	TRBV7-9	TRBD2	TRBJ2-1	CASSNVPSGSYEQFF	TGTGCCAGCAGCAATGTTCCTAGCGGGTCGTATGAGCAGTTCTTC
few	11	TRBV2	.	TRBJ2-1	CASSGNNEQFF	TGTGCCAGCAGTGGAAACAATGAGCAGTTCTTC
.	13	TRBV7-3	.	TRBJ2-5	CASSLGPQETQYF	TGTGCCAGCAGCTTAGGGCCCCAAGAGACCCAGTACTTC
.	16	TRBV7-3	TRBD2	TRBJ2-5	CASSPLTSGGTETQYF	TGTGCCAGCAGCCCCCTGACTAGCGGGGGGACGGAGACCCAGTACTTC
.	15	TRBV5-4	.	TRBJ2-3	CASSSGQPSTDTQYF	TGTGCCAGCAGCTCTGGACAGCCTAGCACAGATACGCAGTATTTT
.	15	TRBV5-1	.	TRBJ1-1	CASSLSLQRNTEAFF	TGCGCCAGCAGCTTATCCCTCCAGAGAAACACTGAAGCTTTCTTT
few	14	TRBV14	.	TRBJ1-1	CASSQDLADTEAFF	TGTGCCAGCAGCCAAGACCTCGCGGACACTGAAGCTTTCTTT
once	14	TRBV6-5	TRBD1	TRBJ1-4	CATSGGDRVEKLFF	TGTGCCACCTCGGGGGGGGACAGGGTTGAAAAACTGTTTTTT
.	13	TRBV27	.	TRBJ2-3	CASSQLATDTQYF	TGTGCCAGCAGCCAGCTAGCCACAGATACGCAGTATTTT
.	16	TRBV29-1	.	TRBJ2-1	CSVTGGRDTNYNEQFF	TGCAGCGTGACGGGGGGCCGGGACACCAACTACAATGAGCAGTTCTTC
once	15	TRBV5-1	.	TRBJ2-6	CASSLASSGANVLTF	TGCGCCAGCAGCTTGGCGAGCTCTGGGGCCAACGTCCTGACTTTC
few	12	TRBV6-5	.	TRBJ1-1	CASTTGSAEAFF	TGTGCCAGCACCACGGGTAGCGCTGAAGCTTTCTTT
.	14	TRBV7-2	.	TRBJ2-3	CASSLVGPTDTQYF	TGTGCCAGCAGCTTAGTGGGCCCCACAGATACGCAGTATTTT
.	16	TRBV5-1	.	TRBJ2-3	CASRDGIQGNTDTQYF	TGCGCCAGCAGGGATGGGATCCAAGGAAACACAGATACGCAGTATTTT
.	16	TRBV7-9	TRBD1	TRBJ2-6	CASSRDRLSGANVLTF	TGTGCCAGCAGCAGGGACAGACTCTCTGGGGCCAACGTCCTGACTTTC
.	14	TRBV11-2	.	TRBJ1-2	CASSYTLANYGYTF	TGTGCCAGCAGCTATACGTTAGCTAACTATGGCTACACCTTC
.	16	TRBV7-9	TRBD1	TRBJ1-5	CASSLGRQGSNQPQHF	TGTGCCAGCAGCTTAGGGAGACAGGGCAGCAATCAGCCCCAGCATTTT
.	16	TRBV7-2	TRBD2	TRBJ2-4	CASSLVGLAGPNIQYF	TGTGCCAGCAGCTTAGTGGGACTAGCGGGGCCAAACATTCAGTACTTC
once	13	TRBV5-1	.	TRBJ2-7	CASSFADSYEQYF	TGCGCCAGCAGCTTTGCAGATTCCTACGAGCAGTACTTC
.	14	TRBV2	.	TRBJ2-7	CASKPDSLSYEQYF	TGTGCCAGCAAACCGGACAGTTTGTCCTACGAGCAGTACTTC
.	16	TRBV9	.	TRBJ1-1	CASSGRDRRSNTEAFF	TGTGCCAGCAGCGGCCGGGACCGACGATCGAACACTGAAGCTTTCTTT
few	12	TRBV2	TRBD1	TRBJ1-2	CASGDRPYGYTF	TGTGCCAGCGGGGACAGGCCCTATGGCTACACCTTC
.	14	TRBV9	TRBD1	TRBJ1-6	CASSVGQENSPLHF	TGTGCCAGCAGCGTGGGACAGGAAAATTCACCCCTCCACTTT
.	14	TRBV28	TRBD1	TRBJ1-4	CASSSGQDNEKLFF	TGTGCCAGCAGTTCGGGACAGGATAATGAAAAACTGTTTTTT
.	17	TRBV7-9	.	TRBJ2-1	CASSLANWVSSYNEQFF	TGTGCCAGCAGCTTAGCCAACTGGGTCAGCTCCTACAATGAGCAGTTCTTC
.	15	TRBV7-9	.	TRBJ1-2	CASSLEVSGPDGYTF	TGTGCCAGCAGCTTAGAAGTCTCAGGGCCGGATGGCTACACCTTC
.	13	TRBV5-5	.	TRBJ1-1	CASSFTGNTEAFF	TGTGCCAGCAGCTTCACAGGGAACACTGAAGCTTTCTTT
.	18	TRBV4-1	TRBD1	TRBJ2-2	CASSQDAVTGSYTGELFF	TGCGCCAGCAGCCAAGATGCGGTGACAGGGTCATACACCGGGGAGCTGTTTTTT
.	18	TRBV28	TRBD2	TRBJ2-5	CASSPTSGGTSYQETQYF	TGTGCCAGCAGTCCAACTAGCGGGGGGACTTCGTACCAAGAGACCCAGTACTTC
.	15	TRBV5-1	.	TRBJ2-1	CASNPDGSPFGEQFF	TGCGCCAGCAACCCCGATGGAAGCCCCTTTGGGGAGCAGTTCTTC
.	16	TRBV7-9	.	TRBJ2-5	CASSSPGPPRVGTQYF	TGTGCCAGCAGCAGCCCGGGACCGCCCAGAGTAGGGACCCAGTACTTC